This passage covers 4 T cell receptor beta chains from one sample sequenced in a study of T cells after yellow fever vaccination. TCRdb redid the calling of the 5' RACE reads with MiXCR, one entry per CDR3 protein. The table records a few hundred thousand distinct CDR3 sequences, roughly 4% of them present only once. This specimen was PBMCs, taken 5 days after the yellow fever booster vaccination. The receptors derive from a man between 18 and 29 years old who received the YFV17D yellow fever vaccine.

The V call is TRBV5-1, the J call TRBJ2-1; 8 positions match TRBD2. CDR1 SGHRS and CDR2 YFSETQ come from the germline V gene. The CDR3 covers 14 residues. Trimming removed 6 bases from V and 6 bases from J; junction bases left unmatched: 8. This chain's CDR3 is CASNGGAYGNEQFF. The CDR3 bases are TGCGCCAGCAACGGGGGGGCGTATGGCAATGAGCAGTTCTTC. The whole variable domain, remainder taken from reference TRBV5-1 and TRBJ2-1, is KAGVTQTPRYLIKTRGQQVTLSCSPISGHRSVSWYQQTPGQGLQFLFEYFSETQRNKGNFPGRFSGRQFSNSRSEMNVSTLELGDSALYLCASNGGAYGNEQFFGPGTRLTVL.

Regarding this clonotype: The junction shows a germline mismatch at one end, possibly a read error. This chain connects TRBV7-2 to TRBJ2-1, with 9 bases fitting TRBD2. Germline lookup yields CDR1 SGHTA and CDR2 FQGNSA. The CDR3 runs to 13 residues. The CDR3 is CASSPKVSGGGIF. CDR3 bases: TGTGCCAGCAGCCCCAAAGTTAGCGGGGGCGGGATCTTC.

The chain couples TRBV20-1 to TRBJ2-3; D tentatively fits TRBD1 or TRBD2 (6 bases each). Trimming pared 2 bases from V and 3 bases from J, leaving 15 bases between. Germline-derived CDR1 and CDR2 are DFQATT and SNEGSKA (reference sequence). The CDR3 loop spans 15 amino acids. The CDR3 loop reads CSARWRGAGTDTQYF. CDR3 DNA: TGCAGTGCTAGATGGAGGGGGGCGGGGACAGATACGCAGTATTTT.

At least ten counts were recorded for this clonotype. The gene calls are TRBV5-5 and TRBJ2-1, with 7 bases identical to TRBD2. The CDR3 extends over 14 amino acids. Germline CDR1 SGHKS, CDR2 YYEKEE (reference sequence). Trimming removed 4 bases from V and 8 bases from J; junction bases left unmatched: 9. The CDR3 loop is CASSPVTSIHEQFF. DNA for the CDR3: TGTGCCAGCAGCCCCGTGACTAGCATCCATGAGCAGTTCTTC.